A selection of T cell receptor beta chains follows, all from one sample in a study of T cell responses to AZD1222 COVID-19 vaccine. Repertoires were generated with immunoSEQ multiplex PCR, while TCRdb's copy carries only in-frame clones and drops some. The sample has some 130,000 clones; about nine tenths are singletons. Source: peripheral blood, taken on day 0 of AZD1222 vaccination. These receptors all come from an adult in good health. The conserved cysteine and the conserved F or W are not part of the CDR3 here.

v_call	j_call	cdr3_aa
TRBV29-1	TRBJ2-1	SARRDPYNEQF
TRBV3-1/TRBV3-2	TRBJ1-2	ASSPPGQGADGYT
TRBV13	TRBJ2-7	ASSPGPRGGEQY
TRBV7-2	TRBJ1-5	ASSLELTEGFAGNQPQH
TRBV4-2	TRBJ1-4	ASSQTGDEKLF
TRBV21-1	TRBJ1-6	ARRPPGRGGAPLH
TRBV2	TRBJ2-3	ASSGGQTDTQY
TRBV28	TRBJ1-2	ASSFWGAGFGYT
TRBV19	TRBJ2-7	ASSRTSGISYEQY
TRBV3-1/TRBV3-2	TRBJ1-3	ASSLRQASLGNTIY
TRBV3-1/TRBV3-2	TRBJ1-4	ASSTRGAEKLF
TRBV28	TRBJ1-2	ASSYRAYGYT
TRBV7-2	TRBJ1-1	ASSFYRGGNTEAF
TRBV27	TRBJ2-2	ASSLTSGVPGELF
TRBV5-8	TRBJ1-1	ASSLWGQGADTEAF
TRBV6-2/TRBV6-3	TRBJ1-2	ASSFADRHNYGYT
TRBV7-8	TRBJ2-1	ASSLRQNEQF
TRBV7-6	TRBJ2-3	ASSVTPGQHTDTQY
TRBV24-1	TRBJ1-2	ATSGTPQGGYT
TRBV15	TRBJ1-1	ATSRGGIGTGNTEAF
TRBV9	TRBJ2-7	ASSVSAGNYEQY
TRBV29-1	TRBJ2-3	SSNTDTQY
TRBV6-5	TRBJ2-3	ASSLGGRPDTQY
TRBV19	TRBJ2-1	ASISTAGGDNNEQF
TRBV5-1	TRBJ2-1	ASSGGGARNEQF
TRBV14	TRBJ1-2	ASSQNTGGNYGYT
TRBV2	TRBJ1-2	ASTRSRDVYGYT
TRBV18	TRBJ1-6	ASSPPSGNNSPLH
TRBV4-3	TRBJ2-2	ASSQDLSGGTTGELF